Shown below are 9 T cell receptor beta chains from a single sample sequenced in a study of identical twins. TCRdb reanalysed the 5' RACE reads using MiXCR and keeps one entry per CDR3 protein. The data contain 1.5 million to 2 million distinct CDR3 sequences, more than 30% of them singletons. Material: cord blood. These receptors all come from a newborn girl in good health.

Only a few counts were recorded for this clonotype. The rearrangement links TRBV11-2 to TRBJ1-1, with D tentatively TRBD1 (5 bases). The V and J ends lost 5 bases and 0 bases respectively, with 13 bases between them. CDR1 and CDR2 (germline): SGHAT, FQNNGV. The CDR3 loop spans 15 amino acids. CDR3 sequence (DNA): TGTGCCAGCAGCCCCCGTAGGGGCATGAACACTGAAGCTTTCTTT. It specifies CASSPRRGMNTEAFF. Looking up the rest from reference TRBV11-2 and TRBJ1-1 gives the full variable domain: EAGVAQSPRYKIIEKRQSVAFWCNPISGHATLYWYQQILGQGPKLLIQFQNNGVVDDSQLPKDRFSAERLKGVDSTLKIQPAKLEDSAVYLCASSPRRGMNTEAFFGQGTRLTVV.

The CDR3 sequence: CASSQEGSQGPSYEQYF. In nucleotides, the CDR3 is TGCGCCAGCAGCCAAGAGGGATCACAGGGGCCCTCCTACGAGCAGTACTTC. The J gene is TRBJ2-7, the V gene TRBV4-1; 7 nucleotides match TRBD1. The CDR3 is 17 residues long. Germline trimming cut 0 bases from V and 0 bases from J; bases unmatched to any gene: 8. The germline V gene encodes CDR1 MGHRA and CDR2 YSYEKL.

This clonotype turned up a few times. The rearrangement uses TRBV5-6 and TRBJ2-6; D gene ambiguous. The CDR3 covers 16 residues. V shed 0 bases and J shed 0 bases, with 7 bases lying between them. Germline values: CDR1 SGHDT, CDR2 YYEEEE. In nucleotides, the CDR3 is TGTGCCAGCAGCTTGGACGGCTTCTCTGGGGCCAACGTCCTGACTTTC. This encodes CASSLDGFSGANVLTF.

The chain is built from TRBV18 and TRBJ2-5; TRBD1 might be the D (6 bases). Germline loops: CDR1 KGHSH, CDR2 LQKENI. The CDR3 extends over 14 amino acids. Trimming left V 3 bases short and J 3 bases short, with 11 bases between. The CDR3 here is CASSPRDTEETQYF. The CDR3 DNA sequence: TGTGCCAGCTCACCCCGGGACACTGAAGAGACCCAGTACTTC.

In its sample, this clonotype was seen a few times. The V call is TRBV10-2, the J call TRBJ1-2; D ambiguous. Between the trimmed V and J ends, which lost 3 bases and 0 bases, there was a span of 8 bases. Germline CDR1 WSHSY, CDR2 SAAADI. This CDR3 contains 14 residues. The CDR3 sequence is CASSEGQPNYGYTF. CDR3 sequence (DNA): TGCGCCAGCAGTGAAGGGCAGCCTAACTATGGCTACACCTTC.

This clonotype was recorded a few times. The gene calls are TRBV6-5 and TRBJ2-1, with TRBD2 identical over 8 bases. The V gene's germline CDR1 is MNHEY and CDR2 SVGAGI. J gave up 0 bases and V 2 bases, and 6 bases lay outside the gene matches. The CDR3 covers 17 residues. The CDR3 protein is CASSYVPSGLSYNEQFF. The CDR3 region has the DNA TGTGCCAGCAGTTACGTCCCTAGCGGGCTCTCCTACAATGAGCAGTTCTTC.

This clonotype was observed a handful of times. This chain connects TRBV3-1 to TRBJ1-2; a possible D gene is TRBD1 (5 bases). This CDR3 region has 15 residues. Between the trimmed V and J ends, which lost 1 base and 7 bases, there was a span of 16 bases. Germline CDR1 is LGHDT and CDR2 is YNNKEL (reference sequence). CDR3 region: CASSQGRGLVGGYTF. DNA for the CDR3: TGTGCCAGCAGCCAAGGCCGGGGCCTAGTGGGTGGCTACACCTTC.

A note on this clonotype: Its ends do not fully match the called genes, so a read error is possible. The rearrangement joins TRBV6-1 to TRBJ2-1; 11 nucleotides line up with TRBD2. CDR3 length equals 19 residues. Germline CDR1 and CDR2: MNHNS and SASEGT. The DNA for the CDR3 is TGTGCCAGCAGCCAGAAACCAACGTTTACTAGCGGGAGTTTTGCTGAGCAGTTATTC. It codes for CASSQKPTFTSGSFAEQLF.

The DNA for the CDR3 is TGTGCCAGCAGCCAAGATAAGGTCTTGGGTCGGTATAATTCACCCCTCCACTTT. Translating it yields CASSQDKVLGRYNSPLHF. The chain couples TRBV4-2 to TRBJ1-6; the D is unclear. Per germline, CDR1 LGHNA and CDR2 YNFKEQ. V was trimmed by 0 bases and J by 4 bases, leaving 16 bases between them. The CDR3 consists of 18 residues.